Sequencing of this T cell receptor beta chain was carried out in a study of shared clonotypes between healthy human individuals. For this clone: What it binds is unknown.

At deep level, the assay was performed. The authors split each subset's genomic DNA evenly across several immunoSEQ plates. Using immunoSEQ multiplex PCR, the repertoire was profiled, and TCRdb retains in-frame clones only, with some absent. The sample consists of 1.5 million to 2.5 million clones, roughly 95% of them appearing once. It was CD45RO-negative cells, positively selected for CCR7, that made up naive CD8 cells, with terminally differentiated effector memory CD45RA+ cells excluded. Study results and caveats: Among a handful of donors, roughly 5% of naive CD4 clonotypes were found in common. Clonotypes shared by all four sorted-subset donors had higher generation probabilities than non-shared clonotypes.

The CDR3 totals 11 residues. V was pared by 3 bases and J by 5 bases, with 5 bases between. CDR1 and CDR2 from the germline V gene are SGDLS and YYNGEE. The sequence derives from a man aged 18 to 29 in good health. This chain uses TRBV9 with TRBJ1-2; no definite D call. The specimen sequenced was naive CD8+ T cells sorted from blood. CDR3 DNA: TGTGCCAGCAGCGACATATATGGCTACACCTTC. Its translation is CASSDIYGYTF.